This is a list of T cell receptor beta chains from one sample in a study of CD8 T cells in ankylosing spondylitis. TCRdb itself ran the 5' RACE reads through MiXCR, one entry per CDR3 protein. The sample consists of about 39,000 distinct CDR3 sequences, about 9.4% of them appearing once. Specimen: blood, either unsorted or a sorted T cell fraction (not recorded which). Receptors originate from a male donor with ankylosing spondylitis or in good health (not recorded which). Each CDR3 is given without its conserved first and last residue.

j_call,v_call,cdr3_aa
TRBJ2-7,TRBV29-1,SVGVQPNTYEQY
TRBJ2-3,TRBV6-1,ASSDRTASTDTQY
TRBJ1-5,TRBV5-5,ASSLVGDQPQH
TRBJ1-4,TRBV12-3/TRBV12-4,ASSFKGGEKLF
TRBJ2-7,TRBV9,ASSVGPSYEQY
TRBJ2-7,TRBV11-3,ASSLVGPEPYEQY
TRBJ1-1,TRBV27,ASRRTANTEAF
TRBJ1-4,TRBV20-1,SATIPGTGREKLF
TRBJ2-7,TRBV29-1,SVGSALYEQY
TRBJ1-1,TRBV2,ASSEAYVSTEAF
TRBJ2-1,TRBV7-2,ASSLKQGAGEQF
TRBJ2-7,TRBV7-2,ASSLDAGSSYEQY
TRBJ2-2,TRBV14,ASSQDLATRVTGELF
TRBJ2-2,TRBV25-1,ASSVKGRELF
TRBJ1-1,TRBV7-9,ASTFTQNTEAF
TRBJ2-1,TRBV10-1,ASSDRARLDAYNEQF
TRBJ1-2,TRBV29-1,SVETDSSFGYT
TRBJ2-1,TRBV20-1,SAGELAAVYNEQF
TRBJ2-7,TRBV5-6,ASSLGNEVGAYEQY
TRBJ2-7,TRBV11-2,ASSLEAIAGAGEQY
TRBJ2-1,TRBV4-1,ASSPSGASGTGAYNEQF
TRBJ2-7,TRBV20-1,SVRLAGYEQY
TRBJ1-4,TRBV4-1,ASSIAGTGYEKLF
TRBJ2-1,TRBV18,ASSPGASEYNEQF
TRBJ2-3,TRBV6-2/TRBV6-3,ASSYGRLAGSTDTQY
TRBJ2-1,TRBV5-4,ASSLGSSGAYNEQF
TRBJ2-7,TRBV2,ASRDAEPYEQY
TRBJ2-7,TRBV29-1,SVGGAYEQY
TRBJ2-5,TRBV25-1,ASSVQAGAFQETQY